These T cell receptor beta chains were read from a single sample in a study of T cell repertoires in cytomegalovirus infection. Each CDR3 protein gets one entry after TCRdb re-called the reads with MiXCR. The table has around 260,000 distinct CDR3 sequences, about 23% seen once. The sample comprised PBMCs. These receptors were taken from a human donor in good health (CMV status not recorded). Some clones in this sample may be carry-over from other donors' samples. CDR3s include the opening cysteine and the closing phenylalanine or tryptophan.

v_call	j_call	cdr3_aa
TRBV7-2	TRBJ1-1	CASSLVGREAFF
TRBV11-2	TRBJ2-5	CASSLDIADGTQYF
TRBV11-2	TRBJ2-1	CASRLAGVRSNEQFF
TRBV29-1	TRBJ1-5	CSVVPDLDQPQHF
TRBV18	TRBJ1-4	CASSPRTATNEKLFF
TRBV15	TRBJ2-1	CATSRGAGAAYNEQFF
TRBV2	TRBJ2-6	CASRVDSGANVLTF
TRBV12-3/TRBV12-4	TRBJ2-7	CASSVDRGRNEQYF
TRBV6-1	TRBJ2-2	CASTVEGYTGELFF
TRBV15	TRBJ1-4	CATSRGTDGNEKLFF
TRBV9	TRBJ1-2	CASSIAEGPVYGYTF
TRBV28	TRBJ1-2	CASSFGTGGYGYTF
TRBV7-2	TRBJ2-3	CASSSQPGTGETNTQYF
TRBV5-6	TRBJ1-2	CASSALDNGYTF
TRBV11-1	TRBJ2-4	CASSSPRGGTMDIQYF
TRBV6-1	TRBJ2-2	CASTRRVTGELFF
TRBV7-3	TRBJ2-2	CASSPLIGPTGELFF
TRBV7-3	TRBJ2-3	CASSSSSSRGTDTQYF
TRBV7-9	TRBJ2-5	CASSIEGREEETQYF
TRBV7-2	TRBJ2-1	CASSPQRGAEQFF
TRBV28	TRBJ2-1	CASSLVAPYNEQFF
TRBV6-5	TRBJ2-1	CASSPTLTGGPPNEQFF
TRBV2	TRBJ2-2	CASNRVRGELFF
TRBV7-9	TRBJ2-7	CASSPGYF
TRBV4-1	TRBJ1-1	CASSPRVLVNTEAFF
TRBV7-9	TRBJ2-7	CASSIAGSSYEQYF
TRBV7-9	TRBJ2-7	CASSDSGRAPIEQYF
TRBV2	TRBJ1-3	CASGLWGSGNTIYF
TRBV28	TRBJ2-1	CASTRVLPDEQFF
TRBV12-3/TRBV12-4	TRBJ1-4	CASRPTGRGGNEKLFF
TRBV7-4	TRBJ1-2	CASSLRTLYGYTF
TRBV2	TRBJ1-2	CASRSEGSDGYTF
TRBV7-2	TRBJ2-7	CASSLGGQGRYEQYF